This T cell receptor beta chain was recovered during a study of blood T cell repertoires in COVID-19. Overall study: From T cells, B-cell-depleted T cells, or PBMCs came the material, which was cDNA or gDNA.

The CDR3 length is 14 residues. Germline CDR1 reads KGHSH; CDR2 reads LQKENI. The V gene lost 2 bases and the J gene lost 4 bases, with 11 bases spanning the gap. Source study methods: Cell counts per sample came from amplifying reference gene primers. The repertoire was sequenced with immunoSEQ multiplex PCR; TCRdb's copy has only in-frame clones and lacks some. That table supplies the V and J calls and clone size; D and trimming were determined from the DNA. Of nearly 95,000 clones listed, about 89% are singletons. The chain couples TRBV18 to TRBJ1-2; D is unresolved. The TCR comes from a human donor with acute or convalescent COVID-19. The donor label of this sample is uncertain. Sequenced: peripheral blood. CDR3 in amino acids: CASSPSQVSYGYTF. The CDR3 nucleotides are TGTGCCAGCTCACCAAGCCAGGTCTCCTATGGCTACACCTTC. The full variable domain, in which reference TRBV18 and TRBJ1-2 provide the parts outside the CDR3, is NAGVMQNPRHLVRRRGQEARLRCSPMKGHSHVYWYRQLPEEGLKFMVYLQKENIIDESGMPKERFSAEFPKEGPSILRIQQVVRGDSAAYFCASSPSQVSYGYTFGSGTRLTVV.